What follows is one T cell receptor beta chain and its context. These data originate in a study of blood T cell repertoires in COVID-19. In the study overall: Italy, Spain and the United States were the sources of the convalescent and acute COVID-19 samples. From T cells, B-cell-depleted T cells, or PBMCs came the material, which was cDNA or gDNA.

As handled by the study authors: Scientists estimated how many nucleated cells there were by amplifying reference gene primers. The data were produced by immunoSEQ multiplex PCR, yet TCRdb's version contains in-frame clones alone and is incomplete. The V and J calls and clone size come from that table; D and trimming were worked out from the DNA. The data contain approximately 130,000 clones, approximately 86% of them singletons. The specimen was peripheral blood. This TCR came from a woman aged 45-60 years who had recovered from COVID-19.

The DNA of the CDR3 is TGCAGTGCTCCTCTTAACACTGAAGCTTTCTTT. Translated: CSAPLNTEAFF. The chain combines TRBV20-1 with TRBJ1-1; no clear D gene. The CDR3 length is 11 residues. V lost 5 bases and J lost 2, with 6 bases in between. CDR1 is DFQATT, CDR2 SNEGSKA, per germline (reference sequence).